What follows is one T cell receptor (beta chain) and its context. Repertoires were generated with immunoSEQ multiplex PCR, while TCRdb's copy carries only in-frame clones and drops some. Of some 630,000 clones listed, 72% are singletons. The sample is drawn from a study of shared clonotypes between healthy human individuals. As for the study in general: Used for every donor were three CD4 naive, three CD4 memory, two CD8 naive and one CD8 memory plate.

The CDR3 totals 15 residues. V lost 1 base to trimming and J lost 8 bases; unmatched junction nucleotides: 8. CDR1 is SGHDT and CDR2 is YYEEEE in the germline V gene. The chain couples TRBV5-6 to TRBJ2-1; TRBD1 aligns across 8 bases. This TCR came from a woman in her twenties or thirties in good health. Sequenced sample: memory CD4+ T cells sorted from blood. Sample subset: CD45RA-negative fraction. The CDR3 loop is CASSLLFRGPHEQFF. DNA of the CDR3: TGTGCCAGCAGCTTGCTCTTCAGGGGGCCACATGAGCAGTTCTTC.